The 3 T cell receptor beta chains presented below share a single source sample, sequenced in a study of cytomegalovirus exposure and HLA in healthy donors. PCR used 60 Vbeta primers and 13 Jbeta primers. TCRdb keeps only in-frame clones here, not all; method: immunoSEQ multiplex PCR. The sample gives 65,000 to 90,000 clones, 75% to 90% of which show up once; 1.5% to 2% is in the top ten. The sample comprised PBMCs. The origin of the receptors is a woman under 40 in good health and CMV-seronegative.

In its sample, this clone was seen once. The V gene is TRBV9, the J gene TRBJ2-7; 10 positions match TRBD2. CDR3 length equals 16 residues. CDR1 is SGDLS, CDR2 YYNGEE, per germline. Trimming cost V 0 bases and J 4 bases; bases outside gene matches: 7. Here the CDR3 DNA reads TGTGCCAGCAGCGTAGCTCCGACTAGCGGGCTGTACGAGCAGTACTTC. This sequence encodes CASSVAPTSGLYEQYF.

This chain connects TRBV2 to TRBJ2-3, with 7 bases matching TRBD2. Losses at the gene ends were 6 bases for V and 5 bases for J; bases not matched to a gene: 17. Germline V gene sequence: CDR1 SNHLY, CDR2 FYNNEI. This CDR3 is 17 amino acids long. The CDR3 region is CASSPIRTSRQRDTQYF. The CDR3 DNA is TGTGCCAGCAGCCCGATACGGACTAGTCGGCAGAGAGATACGCAGTATTTT. Full variable domain (missing parts from reference TRBV2 and TRBJ2-3): EPEVTQTPSHQVTQMGQEVILRCVPISNHLYFYWYRQILGQKVEFLVSFYNNEISEKSEIFDDQFSVERPDGSNFTLKIRSTKLEDSAMYFCASSPIRTSRQRDTQYFGPGTRLTVL.

The chain uses TRBV27 and TRBJ2-7; 15 positions match TRBD2. Germline assignment: CDR1 MNHEY and CDR2 SMNVEV (reference sequence). The CDR3 is made up of 16 amino acids. Germline trimming cut 5 bases from V and 3 bases from J; bases unmatched to any gene: 5. DNA of the CDR3: TGTGCCAGCAGTAGGGGACTAGCGGGAGGCCTCTACGAGCAGTACTTC. The encoded protein is CASSRGLAGGLYEQYF.